The rows below give T cell receptor beta chains drawn from one sample of a study of CD8+CD57+ T cells in acquired aplastic anemia. In TCRdb, the reads were re-called with MiXCR into one record per CDR3 protein. The table lists 150,000 to 200,000 distinct CDR3 sequences, around 63% of them singletons. The specimen was sorted CD4+, CD8+, or CD8+CD57+ T cells (not recorded which) from PBMCs. All receptors come from a human donor with aplastic anemia. Each CDR3 is given with its conserved first and last residue. D genes are given only for firm matches. The size of a clone is reported for some rows only, either as once, few or many, or as a class for expanded clones.

TRBJ2-5 | TRBV2 | . | 14 | . | TGTGCCAGCAGTGAAGGTCTTCTAGGGCGGACCCAGTACTTC | CASSEGLLGRTQYF
TRBJ2-7 | TRBV6-5 | . | 13 | . | TGTGCCAGCAGTTACTTCCAGTATTACGAGCAGTACTTC | CASSYFQYYEQYF
TRBJ2-3 | TRBV19 | . | 16 | . | TGTGCCAGTAGTATAAGCCCAGGGGGAGGGGCAGATACGCAGTATTTT | CASSISPGGGADTQYF
TRBJ2-7 | TRBV15 | TRBD2 | 14 | . | TGTGCCACCAGCAGAGCGGGAGGGCCCTACGAGCAGTACTTC | CATSRAGGPYEQYF
TRBJ2-3 | TRBV7-2 | . | 14 | few | TGTGCCAGCAGCTTAGGACCGCGGAAGGATACGCAGTATTTT | CASSLGPRKDTQYF
TRBJ2-5 | TRBV19 | . | 13 | . | TGTGCCAGTAGTGCTTATTGGGGGGAGACCCAGTACTTC | CASSAYWGETQYF
TRBJ1-4 | TRBV15 | . | 16 | many | TGTGCCACCAGCAGAGAGGGGGAGGTTTGGAGCGAAAAACTGTTTTTT | CATSREGEVWSEKLFF
TRBJ1-5 | TRBV20-1 | TRBD1 | 14 | . | TGCAGTGCTAGTACAGGGGCGGGCAATCAGCCCCAGCATTTT | CSASTGAGNQPQHF
TRBJ1-6 | TRBV30 | TRBD1 | 14 | few | TGTGCCTGGTCCGTTGGACAGGGGGCATCACCCCTCCACTTT | CAWSVGQGASPLHF
TRBJ1-5 | TRBV20-1 | . | 14 | . | TGCAGTGCTAGTATGCCACCGTCCAATCAGCCCCAGCATTTT | CSASMPPSNQPQHF
TRBJ1-2 | TRBV5-6 | . | 13 | many | TGTGCCAGCAGCCGACACACTAACTATGGCTACACCTTC | CASSRHTNYGYTF
TRBJ2-7 | TRBV10-1 | . | 14 | . | TGCGCCAGCAGTCGTGACTCGTCTACCTACGAGCAGTACTTC | CASSRDSSTYEQYF
TRBJ1-6 | TRBV7-8 | TRBD1 | 15 | . | TGTGCCAGCAGCCCGGGACAGGGGGTTAATTCACCCCTCCACTTT | CASSPGQGVNSPLHF
TRBJ2-5 | TRBV7-6 | TRBD1 | 16 | many | TGTGCCAGCAGCCTGGGGACAGGGAAAGTGGGAGAGACCCAGTACTTC | CASSLGTGKVGETQYF
TRBJ2-5 | TRBV5-1 | TRBD2 | 13 | . | TGCGCCAGCAGCTTGATACTAGCGGAGACCCAGTACTTC | CASSLILAETQYF
TRBJ1-5 | TRBV2 | TRBD1 | 14 | . | TGTGCCAGCAGGGGGACAGTCGCCAATCAGCCCCAGCATTTT | CASRGTVANQPQHF
TRBJ1-2 | TRBV10-3 | . | 14 | . | TGTGCCATCAGTGAGTCCCCAGAGGAGTATGGCTACACCTTC | CAISESPEEYGYTF
TRBJ1-2 | TRBV9 | TRBD1 | 13 | once | TGTGCCAGCAGCGTGGGACAGGTCGGCGGCTACACCTTC | CASSVGQVGGYTF